These 13 T cell receptor beta chains were sequenced from one sample in a study of CD8 T cells in Susac syndrome. Reverse transcription of about 0.5 to 1 ug RNA was carried out with random hexamers. TCRdb itself ran the immunoSEQ multiplex PCR reads through MiXCR, one entry per CDR3 protein. The sample includes about 180,000 distinct CDR3 sequences, 85% to 95% seen only once; the top ten take approximately 0.099%. Sequencing was carried out using CD4+ T cells from PBMCs. The receptors originated from a human donor with Susac syndrome.

The chain recombines TRBV18 with TRBJ2-3; the match to TRBD2 covers 13 bases. The junction had 3 bases not matched to a gene; V was cut back by 0 bases and J by 3 bases. This CDR3 contains 17 residues. In germline, CDR1 is KGHSH, CDR2 LQKENI. This chain's CDR3 is CASSPPLTSGRTDTQYF. The DNA for the CDR3 is TGTGCCAGCTCACCACCGCTGACTAGCGGGAGGACAGATACGCAGTATTTT.

This clonotype was observed a single time. V is TRBV7-2 and J is TRBJ2-5; possibly TRBD1 for D (6 bases). This CDR3 has 15 residues. Germline CDR1 and CDR2: SGHTA and FQGNSA. The V gene lost 1 base and the J gene lost 1 base, with 10 bases spanning the gap. CDR3: CASSLGGTRQETQYF. The CDR3 nucleotides read TGTGCCAGCAGCTTAGGGGGGACACGCCAAGAGACCCAGTACTTC.

The chain recombines TRBV20-1 with TRBJ2-5; D possibly corresponds to TRBD2 (6 bases). Per germline, CDR1 DFQATT and CDR2 SNEGSKA (reference sequence). V dropped 0 bases and J dropped 4 bases, with 15 bases sitting between them. The CDR3 length is 15 residues. CDR3 sequence (DNA): TGCAGTGCTAGAGATGACCTCGGAGCGGGAGAGACCCAGTACTTC. Translating it yields CSARDDLGAGETQYF.

J is TRBJ1-5 and V is TRBV30, with D hard to call. The CDR3 is 12 amino acids. Trimming stripped 7 bases from V and 0 bases from J, with 7 bases between. Germline loops: CDR1 GTSNPN, CDR2 SVGIG (reference sequence). The CDR3 here is CAYANSNQPQHF. The CDR3 region has the DNA TGTGCCTACGCAAATAGCAATCAGCCCCAGCATTTT.

The chain uses TRBV10-3 and TRBJ2-7, with 11 nucleotides matching TRBD2. CDR3 length: 16 residues. Germline-derived CDR1 and CDR2 are ENHRY and SYGVKD. The V and J ends lost 4 bases and 10 bases, in that order; junction bases with no gene match: 15. In DNA form, the CDR3 reads TGTGCCATCAGTGGGGGTACTAGCGGGGGCCGCGTGGGACAGTACTTC. It yields the protein CAISGGTSGGRVGQYF.

V and J are TRBV20-1 and TRBJ1-5; possibly TRBD1 for D (5 bases). V lost 5 bases and J 3 bases, leaving 20 bases between the germline ends. Germline V gene lookup returns CDR1 DFQATT and CDR2 SNEGSKA (reference sequence). The CDR3 has 16 residues. CDR3 coding DNA: TGCAGTGCTGCCGGGATGAGGGGAGAGCTCAATCAGCCCCAGCATTTT. It yields the protein CSAAGMRGELNQPQHF.

The genes are TRBV4-1 and TRBJ2-3; 8 bases fit TRBD1. The V segment lost 1 base and the J segment 6 bases; nucleotides outside the gene matches: 6. The germline gives CDR1 MGHRA, CDR2 YSYEKL. The CDR3 loop spans 15 amino acids. The CDR3 protein is CASSQASGGMDTQYF. The CDR3 region has the DNA TGCGCCAGCAGCCAAGCCTCAGGGGGCATGGATACGCAGTATTTT.

The rearrangement links TRBV5-1 to TRBJ2-1; D gene ambiguous. CDR1 is SGHRS and CDR2 is YFSETQ in the germline V gene. This CDR3 is 15 amino acids long. The V and J ends lost 5 bases and 0 bases respectively, with 12 bases between them. CDR3 loop: CASRNTESSYNEQFF. DNA of the CDR3: TGCGCCAGCAGAAATACAGAGAGCTCCTACAATGAGCAGTTCTTC. Full variable domain (remainder filled in from reference TRBV5-1 and TRBJ2-1): KAGVTQTPRYLIKTRGQQVTLSCSPISGHRSVSWYQQTPGQGLQFLFEYFSETQRNKGNFPGRFSGRQFSNSRSEMNVSTLELGDSALYLCASRNTESSYNEQFFGPGTRLTVL.

This clonotype appeared a single time. The V call is TRBV13, the J call TRBJ2-5; perhaps TRBD1 as D (7 bases). The germline V and J ends were trimmed by 2 bases and 4 bases, with 14 bases remaining between them. This CDR3 spans 15 amino acids. Germline V CDR1 and CDR2: PRHDT, FYEKMQ (reference sequence). The CDR3 reads CASSLRRGRTETQYF. CDR3 nucleotide sequence: TGTGCCAGCAGCTTACGCAGGGGGAGGACAGAGACCCAGTACTTC.

This chain links TRBV7-9 with TRBJ2-7; 7 positions match TRBD2. Trimming removed 5 bases from V and 2 bases from J; junction bases left unmatched: 9. The germline V gene encodes CDR1 SEHNR and CDR2 FQNEAQ (reference sequence). CDR3 length: 15 amino acids. The CDR3 spells CASSPPSAGAYEQYF. The CDR3 nucleotides read TGTGCCAGCAGCCCCCCTTCTGCGGGAGCCTACGAGCAGTACTTC.

CDR3 in DNA: TGCAGTGCTTCCCCCGGGGGCTGGGGCAATCAGCCCCAGCATTTT. It codes for CSASPGGWGNQPQHF. This rearrangement joins TRBV20-1 to TRBJ1-5; the D gene is possibly TRBD1 (6 bases). This CDR3 has 15 residues. Germline V gene data show CDR1 as DFQATT and CDR2 as SNEGSKA (reference sequence). V was pared by 5 bases and J by 2 bases, with 16 bases between.

The CDR3 nucleotides are TGCAGTGCTAGAGATCCGACAGGGGCCCTAAGTGGCTACACCTTC. Translating gives CSARDPTGALSGYTF. The V and J genes are TRBV20-1 and TRBJ1-2; 8 positions agree with TRBD1. The CDR3 runs to 15 residues. CDR1 is DFQATT, CDR2 SNEGSKA, per germline (reference sequence). Losses at the gene ends were 0 bases for V and 7 bases for J; bases not matched to a gene: 10.

The chain combines TRBV2 with TRBJ2-1; the D gene is possibly TRBD2 (7 bases). The germline CDR1 and CDR2 sequences are SNHLY and FYNNEI. Trimming pared 7 bases from V and 8 bases from J, leaving 15 bases between. The CDR3 totals 13 residues. CDR3 amino acids: CASTWGGRDEQFF. CDR3 nucleotide sequence: TGTGCCAGCACGTGGGGGGGCCGGGATGAGCAGTTCTTC.